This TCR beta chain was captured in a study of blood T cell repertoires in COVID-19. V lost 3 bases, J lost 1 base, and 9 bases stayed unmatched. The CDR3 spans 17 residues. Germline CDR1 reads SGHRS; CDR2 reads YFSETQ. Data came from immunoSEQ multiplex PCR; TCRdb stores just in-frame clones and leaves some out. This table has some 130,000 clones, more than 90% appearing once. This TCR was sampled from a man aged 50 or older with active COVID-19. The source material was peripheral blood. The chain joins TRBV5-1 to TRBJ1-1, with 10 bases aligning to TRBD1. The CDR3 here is CASSSMTGGGRNTEAFF. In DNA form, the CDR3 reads TGCGCCAGCAGCTCAATGACAGGGGGCGGACGGAACACTGAAGCTTTCTTT.